This entry lists 22 T cell receptor beta chains sequenced from one sample in a study of T cell responses to AZD1222 COVID-19 vaccine. Using immunoSEQ multiplex PCR, the repertoire was profiled, and TCRdb retains in-frame clones only, with some absent. The table has about 190,000 clones, around 87% seen once. Sequenced material: peripheral blood, taken on day 0 of MenACWY control vaccination. The source of these receptors is an adult in good health.

CDR3 nucleotide sequence: TGTGCCACCAGCAGGGACAGGGGAGCCGGAGTAAATCAGCCCCAGCATTTT. Protein product: CATSRDRGAGVNQPQHF. The rearrangement joins TRBV15 to TRBJ1-5; 9 bases match TRBD1. J lost 4 bases, V lost 3 bases, and 10 bases had no gene match. CDR3 size: 17 residues. CDR1 is LNHNV and CDR2 is YYDKDF in the germline V gene (reference sequence). Drawing the rest from reference TRBV15 and TRBJ1-5, the complete variable domain is DAMVIQNPRYQVTQFGKPVTLSCSQTLNHNVMYWYQQKSSQAPKLLFHYYDKDFNNEADTPDNFQSRRPNTSFCFLDIRSPGLGDTAMYLCATSRDRGAGVNQPQHFGDGTRLSIL.

This clone appeared a single time. The V and J genes are TRBV30 and TRBJ2-5; TRBD2 matches 15 bases. The ends lost 8 bases at V and 2 bases at J; junction bases unmatched: 6. Per the germline V gene, CDR1 is GTSNPN and CDR2 is SVGIG (reference sequence). The CDR3 length is 15 residues. CDR3 DNA: TGTGCCGGGACTAGCGGGGGGTCACGTCAAGAGACCCAGTACTTC. It codes for CAGTSGGSRQETQYF.

The chain carries TRBV19 and TRBJ1-5; D call uncertain. The CDR3 is made up of 12 amino acids. The V end was cut by 8 bases, the J end by 7 bases, with 12 bases between. Germline-derived CDR1 and CDR2 are LNHDA and SQIVND (reference sequence). CDR3 DNA: TGTGCCAGTCGCCTCGGGAGGCAGCCCCAGCATTTT. Translated, it gives CASRLGRQPQHF. Filled out from reference TRBV19 and TRBJ1-5, the complete variable domain reads DGGITQSPKYLFRKEGQNVTLSCEQNLNHDAMYWYRQDPGQGLRLIYYSQIVNDFQKGDIAEGYSVSREKKESFPLTVTSAQKNPTAFYLCASRLGRQPQHFGDGTRLSIL.

The rearrangement joins TRBV7-9 to TRBJ2-7, with 11 bases matching TRBD1. CDR1 SEHNR and CDR2 FQNEAQ come from the germline V gene (reference sequence). V shed 4 bases and J 6 bases; nucleotides not matched to a gene: 5. This CDR3 region has 14 residues. The CDR3 coding sequence is TGTGCCAGCAGCTCCTGGACAGGGGGCATCGAGCAGTACTTC. It yields the protein CASSSWTGGIEQYF.

The chain uses TRBV27 and TRBJ1-5; no reliable D call. Per germline, CDR1 MNHEY and CDR2 SMNVEV (reference sequence). This CDR3 is 14 amino acids long. The V end lost 6 bases, the J end lost 2 bases, and 11 bases lay between the germline ends. CDR3 nucleotides: TGTGCCAGCAGACTAGCGGGAGGCAATCAGCCCCAGCATTTT. This sequence encodes CASRLAGGNQPQHF.

V and J are TRBV11-2 and TRBJ1-3; D ambiguous. Trimming removed 5 bases from V and 2 bases from J, with 10 bases in between. Germline assignment: CDR1 SGHAT and CDR2 FQNNGV. The CDR3 has 14 amino acids. CDR3 loop: CASSPGGTGNTIYF. In DNA, the CDR3 is TGTGCCAGCAGCCCCGGAGGAACTGGAAACACCATATATTTT.

This chain uses TRBV7-9 with TRBJ1-1; D ambiguous. The CDR3 length is 13 residues. Germline V CDR1 and CDR2: SEHNR, FQNEAQ (reference sequence). The ends were cut back, 6 bases at V and 1 base at J, with 9 bases in the middle. The CDR3 loop reads CASSRTENTEAFF. CDR3 nucleotide sequence: TGTGCCAGCAGTCGAACGGAGAACACTGAAGCTTTCTTT.

This clone appeared a single time. The CDR3: CASSGLSGANVLTF. DNA of the CDR3: TGTGCCAGCAGCGGGCTCTCTGGGGCCAACGTCCTGACTTTC. The J gene is TRBJ2-6, the V gene TRBV6-5; D uncertain. CDR1 is MNHEY, CDR2 SVGAGI, per germline. CDR3 length equals 14 residues. V was trimmed by 6 bases and J by 0 bases, leaving 6 bases between them.

The genes are TRBV28 and TRBJ1-2; possibly TRBD1 for D (5 bases). V was trimmed by 6 bases and J by 0 bases, leaving 11 bases between them. CDR1 MDHEN and CDR2 SYDVKM come from the germline V gene. The CDR3 consists of 14 residues. In DNA, the CDR3 is TGTGCCAGCAGAGATGGGGGTACTAACTATGGCTACACCTTC. Translation: CASRDGGTNYGYTF.

The chain is built from TRBV27 and TRBJ2-3; no clear D. The CDR3 contains 12 residues. Germline V gene sequence: CDR1 MNHEY, CDR2 SMNVEV (reference sequence). Deletions cut 4 bases from V and 2 bases from J, with 4 bases between. The CDR3 region is CASSSFTDTQYF. In DNA, the CDR3 is TGTGCCAGCAGTTCCTTCACAGATACGCAGTATTTT.

J is TRBJ1-1 and V is TRBV5-6; D perhaps matches TRBD1 (5 bases). This CDR3 spans 15 amino acids. V lost 3 bases and J 3 bases, leaving 15 bases between the germline ends. In germline, CDR1 is SGHDT, CDR2 YYEEEE. The CDR3 DNA follows: TGTGCCAGCAGCTCTTTAGGGGTGACGGACACTGAAGCTTTCTTT. It specifies CASSSLGVTDTEAFF. Together with reference TRBV5-6 and TRBJ1-1, the CDR3 gives the full variable domain: DAGVTQSPTHLIKTRGQQVTLRCSPKSGHDTVSWYQQALGQGPQFIFQYYEEEERQRGNFPDRFSGHQFPNYSSELNVNALLLGDSALYLCASSSLGVTDTEAFFGQGTRLTVV.

The chain recombines TRBV21-1 with TRBJ1-5. TRBV21-1 is designated a pseudogene. This CDR3 spans 17 amino acids. The CDR3 bases are TGTGCCAGCAGCAAAGGCGGGCCACGTCCCGGCAATCAGCCCCAGCATTTT. It codes for CASSKGGPRPGNQPQHF.

The rearrangement joins TRBV19 to TRBJ2-7; D is undetermined. The V end lost 1 base, the J end lost 3 bases, and 7 bases lay between the germline ends. This CDR3 region has 13 residues. Germline-derived CDR1 and CDR2 are LNHDA and SQIVND (reference sequence). The CDR3 region has the DNA TGTGCCAGTAGTATAGGTCAGCTCTACGAGCAGTACTTC. It is translated as CASSIGQLYEQYF.

The rearrangement links TRBV7-3 to TRBJ2-1; the D call may be TRBD1 or TRBD2 (6 bases each). The CDR3 is 15 amino acids. CDR1 and CDR2 from the germline V gene are SGHTA and FQGTGA. Trimming took 1 base from V and 9 from J, leaving 16 bases between them. CDR3 loop: CASSLSSGGGIEQFF. CDR3 in DNA: TGTGCCAGCAGCTTAAGCTCCGGGGGCGGGATTGAGCAGTTCTTC.

CDR3 sequence reads: CASSLGRSSYGYTF. The CDR3 region has the DNA TGTGCCAGCAGTTTAGGTCGCAGTTCTTATGGCTACACCTTC. The chain combines TRBV27 with TRBJ1-2; no reliable D call. The CDR3 is 14 amino acids. Germline V gene sequence: CDR1 MNHEY, CDR2 SMNVEV (reference sequence). V gave up 2 bases and J gave up 5 bases, with 12 bases separating them.

J is TRBJ1-1 and V is TRBV10-3; TRBD1 matches 10 bases. The CDR3 loop spans 16 amino acids. Germline loops: CDR1 ENHRY, CDR2 SYGVKD. J gave up 3 bases and V 4 bases, and 8 bases lay outside the gene matches. CDR3 in DNA: TGTGCCATCAGTGTGGGACAGGGGAACTTGGACACTGAAGCTTTCTTT. Protein: CAISVGQGNLDTEAFF.

The rearrangement joins TRBV7-9 to TRBJ1-4; D uncertain. The CDR3 loop spans 15 amino acids. V lost 0 bases, J lost 7 bases, and 12 bases lay in between. The germline V gene encodes CDR1 SEHNR and CDR2 FQNEAQ (reference sequence). CDR3 region: CASSLAAQPLEKLFF. The CDR3 region has the DNA TGTGCCAGCAGCTTAGCGGCTCAGCCCCTTGAAAAACTGTTTTTT.

The rearrangement links TRBV7-2 to TRBJ2-4; TRBD2 might be the D (6 bases). The CDR3 extends over 12 amino acids. In germline, CDR1 is SGHTA, CDR2 FQGNSA. V lost 5 bases to trimming and J lost 7 bases, with 9 bases between them. CDR3 loop: CASSGGGNIQYF. CDR3 DNA sequence: TGTGCCAGCAGCGGTGGGGGGAACATTCAGTACTTC.

This clone was picked up many times. The chain links TRBV25-1 to TRBJ2-2, with D tentatively TRBD1 (6 bases). Trimming stripped 4 bases from V and 6 bases from J, with 9 bases between. Germline CDR1 reads MGHDK; CDR2 reads SYGVNS. CDR3 length: 13 amino acids. CDR3: CASSAGDSGELFF. In DNA, the CDR3 is TGTGCCAGCAGTGCAGGGGATTCCGGGGAGCTGTTTTTT.

The CDR3 region is CASSEPQALHF. The CDR3 DNA sequence: TGTGCCAGCAGTGAACCCCAAGCCCTCCACTTT. V usage is TRBV6-1 and J usage is TRBJ1-6; the D is unclear. Trimming stripped 2 bases from V and 14 bases from J, with 7 bases between. CDR1 is MNHNS and CDR2 is SASEGT in the germline V gene. This CDR3 has 11 amino acids.

V usage is TRBV4-2 and J usage is TRBJ2-2; no clear D. The germline gives CDR1 LGHNA, CDR2 YNFKEQ. The germline V and J ends were trimmed by 0 bases and 6 bases, with 8 bases remaining between them. The CDR3 has 14 amino acids. For the CDR3, the DNA is TGTGCCAGCAGCCAAGATTGGAGATCCGGGGAGCTGTTTTTT. Translated, it gives CASSQDWRSGELFF.

The V call is TRBV6-5, the J call TRBJ2-7; D may be TRBD1 (5 bases). The CDR3 is 13 residues long. CDR1 and CDR2 (germline): MNHEY, SVGAGI. Deletions cut 8 bases from V and 3 bases from J, with 14 bases between. Here the CDR3 reads CASGKQVFYEQYF. CDR3 nucleotides: TGTGCCAGCGGGAAACAGGTCTTCTACGAGCAGTACTTC.